The next 27 T cell receptor beta chains were all read from a single sample in a study of blood T cell repertoires in COVID-19. Profiled with immunoSEQ multiplex PCR; TCRdb holds only in-frame clones, not every one. This sample yields 100,000 or so clones, of which roughly 92% are seen a single time; more than 5.5% belongs to the top ten. The sample taken for sequencing was peripheral blood. The source is an older man with acute or convalescent COVID-19.

This clone was seen just once. The J gene is TRBJ1-1, the V gene TRBV2; 10 bases are a match to TRBD1. This CDR3 comprises 17 residues. V lost 3 bases to trimming and J lost 4 bases; unmatched junction nucleotides: 11. Germline CDR1 and CDR2: SNHLY and FYNNEI. The CDR3: CASSDPDRGRLGTEAFF. The DNA for the CDR3 is TGTGCCAGCAGTGATCCCGACAGGGGGCGACTTGGCACTGAAGCTTTCTTT.

This chain joins TRBV6-1 and TRBJ2-7; 8 nucleotides agree with TRBD1. The V and J ends lost 2 bases and 0 bases, in that order; junction bases with no gene match: 15. This CDR3 region has 19 residues. Germline values: CDR1 MNHNS, CDR2 SASEGT. The CDR3: CASSEWGYRGSDSSYEQYF. For the CDR3, the DNA is TGTGCCAGCAGTGAATGGGGGTACAGGGGGAGCGACAGCTCCTACGAGCAGTACTTC.

The chain uses TRBV19 and TRBJ1-4, with 7 bases that match TRBD1. Trimming took 9 bases from V and 7 from J; bases not matched to a gene: 8. The CDR3 is 13 amino acids. The V gene's germline CDR1 is LNHDA and CDR2 SQIVND (reference sequence). In nucleotides, the CDR3 is TGTGCCAGCGGAGGGGGCGCCGGTGAAAAACTGTTTTTT. It codes for CASGGGAGEKLFF.

The CDR3 DNA is TGTGCCAGCAGCAGGGGGGGGAGACAAGAGACCCAGTACTTC. Its protein product is CASSRGGRQETQYF. The rearrangement joins TRBV7-8 to TRBJ2-5, with D perhaps TRBD2 (7 bases). This CDR3 has 14 residues. Trimming cost V 5 bases and J 2 bases, with 12 bases left between them. The germline V gene has CDR1 SGHVS and CDR2 FQNEAQ.

The chain joins TRBV6-5 to TRBJ1-5; D gene unclear. The CDR3 covers 13 residues. CDR1 is MNHEY and CDR2 is SVGAGI in the germline V gene. The germline V and J ends were trimmed by 6 bases and 5 bases, with 11 bases remaining between them. The chain's CDR3 is CASRGNQHQPQHF. The CDR3 region has the DNA TGTGCCAGCAGGGGCAACCAGCATCAGCCCCAGCATTTT.

The chain uses TRBV5-1 and TRBJ1-1, with unresolved D. The CDR3 runs to 13 residues. Germline lookup yields CDR1 SGHRS and CDR2 YFSETQ. Trimming removed 0 bases from V and 6 bases from J, with 9 bases in between. The CDR3 nucleotides are TGCGCCAGCAGCTTGGGGTGGAGGCCTGAAGCTTTCTTT. Translated, it gives CASSLGWRPEAFF.

V gene TRBV18 combines with J gene TRBJ1-6; D ambiguous. Germline V gives CDR1 KGHSH, CDR2 LQKENI. This CDR3 is built from 13 residues. The V end lost 3 bases, the J end lost 4 bases, and 4 bases lay between the germline ends. The CDR3 bases are TGTGCCAGCTCACCCCCGTATAATTCACCCCTCCACTTT. This sequence encodes CASSPPYNSPLHF.

The chain couples TRBV4-2 to TRBJ1-3, with D perhaps matching TRBD1 (6 bases). V gave up 4 bases and J gave up 4 bases, with 14 bases separating them. CDR1 and CDR2 (germline): LGHNA, YNFKEQ. CDR3 length equals 15 residues. CDR3 coding DNA: TGTGCCAGCAGCCCGCAACAGGGTTCCGGAAACACCATATATTTT. Its translation: CASSPQQGSGNTIYF.

This chain connects TRBV7-2 to TRBJ1-5; 7 nucleotides match TRBD1. The V gene's germline CDR1 is SGHTA and CDR2 FQGNSA. The CDR3 has 14 amino acids. With V trimmed by 3 bases and J by 3 bases, 2 bases remained unmatched. CDR3 sequence (DNA): TGTGCCAGCAGCTTCCAGGGGGACAATCAGCCCCAGCATTTT. Its translation: CASSFQGDNQPQHF.

The chain's CDR3 is CASSLERNTDTQYF. The CDR3, as DNA: TGTGCCAGCAGCTTAGAGCGAAACACAGATACGCAGTATTTT. The rearrangement joins TRBV7-8 to TRBJ2-3; D is unresolved. CDR1 is SGHVS, CDR2 FQNEAQ, per germline. Trimming took off 1 base at V and 2 bases at J, with 7 bases between the two ends. The CDR3 has 14 amino acids.

The chain recombines TRBV6-5 with TRBJ1-1; TRBD1 aligns across 8 bases. Per the germline V gene, CDR1 is MNHEY and CDR2 is SVGAGI. CDR3 length: 15 residues. Trimming removed 4 bases from V and 1 base from J; junction bases left unmatched: 5. The CDR3, as DNA: TGTGCCAGCAGTTCAATCGGACAGGGGAACACTGAAGCTTTCTTT. Protein product: CASSSIGQGNTEAFF.

This chain links TRBV30 with TRBJ1-4; TRBD1 aligns across 9 bases. CDR3 size: 14 residues. The J segment lost 8 bases and the V segment lost 0 bases, leaving 4 bases of the junction unmatched. From germline, CDR1 is GTSNPN and CDR2 SVGIG (reference sequence). The CDR3 DNA follows: TGTGCCTGGAGTGTAGGTGGGACAGGGGAAAAACTGTTTTTT. Protein product: CAWSVGGTGEKLFF.

The chain has TRBV29-1 and TRBJ1-1; D gene ambiguous. The CDR3 runs 11 residues. Germline V gene sequence: CDR1 SQVTM, CDR2 ANQGSEA. Deletions cut 7 bases from V and 8 bases from J, with 14 bases between. CDR3 in amino acids: CSAEGAGEAFF. CDR3 DNA sequence: TGCAGCGCTGAGGGAGCTGGCGAAGCTTTCTTT.

The gene calls are TRBV5-4 and TRBJ2-7; 8 positions match TRBD1. The CDR3 runs to 14 residues. The J segment lost 3 bases and the V segment lost 4 bases, leaving 6 bases of the junction unmatched. Germline V gene data show CDR1 as SGHNT and CDR2 as YYREEE (reference sequence). The CDR3 coding sequence is TGTGCCAGCAGCCCCCGGGACAGGATCTACGAGCAGTACTTC. It specifies CASSPRDRIYEQYF.

This chain joins TRBV19 and TRBJ1-5, with unresolved D. Trimming stripped 7 bases from V and 4 bases from J, with 14 bases between. Germline V CDR1 and CDR2: LNHDA, SQIVND (reference sequence). The CDR3 is 14 amino acids. This chain's CDR3 is CASTLPAVNQPQHF. The CDR3 DNA reads as TGTGCCAGTACCCTCCCCGCGGTAAATCAGCCCCAGCATTTT.

V gene TRBV29-1 combines with J gene TRBJ1-1; D unresolved. The CDR3 covers 12 residues. CDR1 SQVTM and CDR2 ANQGSEA come from the germline V gene. V was pared by 3 bases and J by 3 bases, with 8 bases between. This CDR3 reads CSVEAGHTEAFF. In nucleotides, the CDR3 is TGCAGCGTTGAGGCTGGCCACACTGAAGCTTTCTTT.

The V call is TRBV5-1, the J call TRBJ2-1, with 12 bases aligning to TRBD2. V trimming: 0 bases; J trimming: 8 bases; junction bases outside the gene matches: 9. Germline V lookup: CDR1 SGHRS, CDR2 YFSETQ. The CDR3 runs to 17 residues. The CDR3 DNA reads as TGCGCCAGCAGCTTGGTCGCTAGCGGGAGGGCCGTATATGAGCAGTTCTTC. This gives the protein CASSLVASGRAVYEQFF.

V gene TRBV5-5 combines with J gene TRBJ2-7; 7 bases are a match to TRBD1. The V segment lost 7 bases and the J segment 2 bases; nucleotides outside the gene matches: 6. The CDR3 has 13 residues. CDR1 and CDR2 from the germline V gene are SGHKS and YYEKEE (reference sequence). CDR3 in amino acids: CASGIQGAYEQYF. CDR3 bases: TGTGCCAGCGGAATTCAGGGGGCCTACGAGCAGTACTTC.

The chain has TRBV21-1 and TRBJ1-4; the table's D call, TRBD1, has no DNA check behind it. TRBV21-1 corresponds to a pseudogene. The length of the CDR3 is 16 residues. The CDR3 nucleotides are TGTGCCAGCAGCAAAAGACCGGGACAGCGAGATGAAAAACTGTTTTTT. Translation: CASSKRPGQRDEKLFF.

The chain uses TRBV13 and TRBJ2-3, with D possibly TRBD1 on 6 matching bases. V was pared by 5 bases and J by 6 bases, with 9 bases between. The germline CDR1 and CDR2 sequences are PRHDT and FYEKMQ (reference sequence). The CDR3 runs to 12 residues. DNA of the CDR3: TGTGCCAGCAGCACAGGGACGGATACGCAGTATTTT. Encoded protein: CASSTGTDTQYF.

The J gene is TRBJ1-4, the V gene TRBV4-1, with D possibly being TRBD1 (6 bases). Trimming cost V 2 bases and J 2 bases, with 9 bases left between them. Germline V CDR1 and CDR2: MGHRA, YSYEKL. This CDR3 has 15 amino acids. The CDR3 DNA reads as TGCGCCAGCAGCCAAACTACAGGGACTAATGAAAAACTGTTTTTT. Translation: CASSQTTGTNEKLFF.

The V gene is TRBV6-5, the J gene TRBJ2-4; 7 positions match TRBD2. The CDR3 consists of 13 residues. Germline V gene lookup returns CDR1 MNHEY and CDR2 SVGAGI. The ends lost 6 bases at V and 7 bases at J; junction bases unmatched: 6. The CDR3 coding sequence is TGTGCCAGCAGGGCCCGGGACTATAACATTCAGTACTTC. This encodes CASRARDYNIQYF.

This chain connects TRBV11-2 to TRBJ2-5; D is unresolved. The germline V gene encodes CDR1 SGHAT and CDR2 FQNNGV. This CDR3 is 13 amino acids long. V shed 3 bases and J shed 2 bases, with 7 bases lying between them. The CDR3 nucleotides are TGTGCCAGCAGCTTTGTAGATCAAGAGACCCAGTACTTC. Residues: CASSFVDQETQYF.

This clone was picked up one time. The chain carries TRBV5-1 and TRBJ1-2; D remains ambiguous. Germline V CDR1 and CDR2: SGHRS, YFSETQ. V lost 4 bases to trimming and J lost 3 bases, with 13 bases between them. CDR3 length: 14 residues. The CDR3 sequence is CASSPTPADYGYTF. CDR3 bases: TGCGCCAGCAGCCCTACCCCGGCGGACTATGGCTACACCTTC.

CDR3 in DNA: TGTGCCAGCAGCCGCCTGGAGACAGGGGCAGCTTTCTTT. This translates into CASSRLETGAAFF. This chain connects TRBV9 to TRBJ1-1, with 8 bases fitting TRBD1. J lost 10 bases, V lost 4 bases, and 9 bases had no gene match. Germline CDR1 SGDLS, CDR2 YYNGEE. The CDR3 length is 13 residues.

The chain uses TRBV5-4 and TRBJ1-4; D perhaps matches TRBD1 (6 bases). This CDR3 contains 15 residues. V was shortened by 0 bases and J by 4 bases, with 10 bases between the two germline ends. Germline V gives CDR1 SGHNT, CDR2 YYREEE (reference sequence). CDR3 in amino acids: CASSLGGHNNEKLFF. The CDR3 DNA sequence: TGTGCCAGCAGCTTGGGGGGACACAATAATGAAAAACTGTTTTTT.

The count of this clone is one. The chain couples TRBV6-5 to TRBJ1-1, with 9 positions matching TRBD1. The CDR3 is 15 residues long. Per the germline V gene, CDR1 is MNHEY and CDR2 is SVGAGI. Unmatched junction bases numbered 5, after V lost 2 bases and J lost 4 bases. CDR3 amino acids: CASSYGQGLSTEAFF. The CDR3 DNA reads as TGTGCCAGCAGTTACGGACAGGGGTTGAGCACTGAAGCTTTCTTT.